The following is a T cell receptor beta chain sequence with its context. The germline V and J ends were trimmed by 0 bases and 4 bases, with 22 bases remaining between them. The germline CDR1 and CDR2 sequences are SGHRS and YFSETQ. This CDR3 comprises 19 residues. Here immunoSEQ multiplex PCR was the method, and the copy in TCRdb shows in-frame clones only, minus some. The sample contains 530,000 or so clones, 60% to 80% of which appear only once. This record belongs to a study of shared clonotypes between healthy human individuals. The clonotype was recovered from a woman aged 35 to 49 in good health. Some clones in this sample may be carry-over from other donors' samples. The rearrangement links TRBV5-1 to TRBJ2-2, with D perhaps given as TRBD1 or TRBD2 (5 bases each). Sequencing used PBMCs. CDR3 nucleotides: TGCGCCAGCAGCTTGGGCCGTACGAGGGGTCTAATGTCCACCGGGGAGCTGTTTTTT. Translated, it gives CASSLGRTRGLMSTGELFF.